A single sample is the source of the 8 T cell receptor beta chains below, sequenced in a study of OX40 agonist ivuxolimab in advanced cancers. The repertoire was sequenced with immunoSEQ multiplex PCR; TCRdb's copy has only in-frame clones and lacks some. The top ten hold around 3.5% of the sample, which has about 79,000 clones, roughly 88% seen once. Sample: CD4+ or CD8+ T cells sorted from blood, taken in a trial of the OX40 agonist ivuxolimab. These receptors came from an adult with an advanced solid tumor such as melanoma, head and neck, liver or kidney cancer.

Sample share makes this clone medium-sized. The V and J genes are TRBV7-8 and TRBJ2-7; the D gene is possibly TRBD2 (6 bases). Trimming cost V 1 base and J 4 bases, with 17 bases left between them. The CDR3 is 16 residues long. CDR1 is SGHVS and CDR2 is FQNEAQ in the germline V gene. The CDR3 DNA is TGTGCCAGCAGCTTAGTGGTCACCGCGGGAAGGTACGAGCAGTACTTC. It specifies CASSLVVTAGRYEQYF. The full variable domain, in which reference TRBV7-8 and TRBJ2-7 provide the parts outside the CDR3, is GAGVSQSPRYKVAKRGQDVALRCDPISGHVSLFWYQQALGQGPEFLTYFQNEAQLDKSGLPSDRFFAERPEGSVSTLKIQRTQQEDSAVYLCASSLVVTAGRYEQYFGPGTRLTVT.

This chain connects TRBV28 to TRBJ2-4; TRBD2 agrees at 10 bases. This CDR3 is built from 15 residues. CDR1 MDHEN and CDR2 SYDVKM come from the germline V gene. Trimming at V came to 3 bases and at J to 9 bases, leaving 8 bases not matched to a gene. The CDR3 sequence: CASSLSSGSRGIQYF. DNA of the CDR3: TGTGCCAGCAGTTTGTCTAGCGGGAGTCGCGGCATTCAGTACTTC.

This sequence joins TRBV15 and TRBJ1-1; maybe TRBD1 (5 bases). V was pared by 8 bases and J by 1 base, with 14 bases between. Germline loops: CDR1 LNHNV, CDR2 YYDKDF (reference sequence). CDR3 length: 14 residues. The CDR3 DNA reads TGTGCCACCGCCGGGACTTCGGGGAACACTGAAGCTTTCTTT. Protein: CATAGTSGNTEAFF.

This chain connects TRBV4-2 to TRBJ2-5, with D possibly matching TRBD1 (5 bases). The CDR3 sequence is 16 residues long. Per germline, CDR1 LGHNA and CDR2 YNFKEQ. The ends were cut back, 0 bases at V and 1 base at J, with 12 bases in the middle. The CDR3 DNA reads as TGTGCCAGCAGCCAAGATAGGCAGCAGGGCCAAGAGACCCAGTACTTC. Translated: CASSQDRQQGQETQYF.

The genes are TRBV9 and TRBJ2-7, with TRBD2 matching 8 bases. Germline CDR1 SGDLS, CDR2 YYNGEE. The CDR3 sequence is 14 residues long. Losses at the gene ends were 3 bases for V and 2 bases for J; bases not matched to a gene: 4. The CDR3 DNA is TGTGCCAGCAGCGCGGGGGGGGACCCCTACGAGCAGTACTTC. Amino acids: CASSAGGDPYEQYF.

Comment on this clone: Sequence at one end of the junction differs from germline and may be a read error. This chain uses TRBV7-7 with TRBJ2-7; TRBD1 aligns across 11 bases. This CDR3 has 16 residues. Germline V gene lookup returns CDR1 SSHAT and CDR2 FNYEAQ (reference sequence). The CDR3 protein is CASSEGLDRGLYEQYF. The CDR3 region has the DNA TGTGCTAGCAGCGAAGGGTTGGACAGGGGGCTCTACGAGCAGTACTTC.

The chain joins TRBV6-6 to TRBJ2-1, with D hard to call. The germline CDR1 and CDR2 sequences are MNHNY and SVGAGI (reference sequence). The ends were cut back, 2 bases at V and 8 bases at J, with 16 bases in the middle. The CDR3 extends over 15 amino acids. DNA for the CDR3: TGTGCCAGCAGTTACGGTCCCTACGCGGCGGATGAGCAGTTCTTC. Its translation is CASSYGPYAADEQFF.

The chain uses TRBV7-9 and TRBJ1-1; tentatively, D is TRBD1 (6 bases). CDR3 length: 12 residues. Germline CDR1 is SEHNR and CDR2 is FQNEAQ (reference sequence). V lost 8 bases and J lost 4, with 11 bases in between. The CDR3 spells CASGGRGTEAFF. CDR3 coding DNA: TGTGCCAGCGGGGGGCGCGGCACTGAAGCTTTCTTT. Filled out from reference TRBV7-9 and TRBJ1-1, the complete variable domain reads DTGVSQNPRHKITKRGQNVTFRCDPISEHNRLYWYRQTLGQGPEFLTYFQNEAQLEKSRLLSDRFSAERPKGSFSTLEIQRTEQGDSAMYLCASGGRGTEAFFGQGTRLTVV.